These 11 T cell receptor beta chains were all obtained from the same sample, sequenced in a study of regulatory and conventional T cells in RAG deficiency. The sorted conventional CD4+ T cells were CD25-low and CD127-high, with genomic DNA sequenced. Generated by immunoSEQ multiplex PCR, the TCRdb table keeps only in-frame clones and is missing some. The sample records 30,000 to 40,000 clones, 70% to 80% being singletons. These same data were also listed under a study on regulatory T cells. That report adds: Amplification used 52 TRBV primers and 13 TRBJ primers.

Sequenced: CD4+ effector T cells sorted from blood. The receptors stem from a human donor in good health.

V is TRBV5-1 and J is TRBJ2-6; the match to TRBD1 covers 7 bases. Per the germline V gene, CDR1 is SGHRS and CDR2 is YFSETQ. The CDR3 is made up of 16 amino acids. Trimming took 8 bases from V and 1 from J; bases not matched to a gene: 9. The CDR3 loop is CASSTGMYSGANVLTF. As DNA, the CDR3 is TGCGCCAGTTCGACAGGGATGTATTCTGGGGCCAACGTCCTGACTTTC.

As for this clone: An end of the junction does not agree with germline; a read error may underlie this. The gene calls are TRBV5-8 and TRBJ1-2, with TRBD1 as a possible D gene (6 bases). CDR1 SGHTS and CDR2 YDEGEE come from the germline V gene. CDR3 length equals 13 residues. CDR3 nucleotides: TGTGCTAGCAGGGACAACCCGGGCTATGGCTACACCTTC. Amino acid sequence: CASRDNPGYGYTF.

V is TRBV10-3 and J is TRBJ2-2, with 7 positions matching TRBD2. The junction had 6 bases not matched to a gene; V was cut back by 10 bases and J by 4 bases. Germline CDR1 and CDR2: ENHRY and SYGVKD. The CDR3 is 13 amino acids. The CDR3 DNA sequence: TGTGCCACCGCGGGGGACGGCACCGGGGAGCTGTTTTTT. Its protein product is CATAGDGTGELFF.

The chain employs TRBV6-6 and TRBJ2-7; the D gene is possibly TRBD1 (5 bases). This CDR3 comprises 15 residues. The germline V and J ends were trimmed by 0 bases and 2 bases, with 11 bases remaining between them. In germline, CDR1 is MNHNY, CDR2 SVGAGI (reference sequence). CDR3 in DNA: TGTGCCAGCAGTTACTCTGGGCAGGGCCCCTACGAGCAGTACTTC. Translating gives CASSYSGQGPYEQYF.

The chain couples TRBV5-1 to TRBJ2-5, with TRBD2 identical over 8 bases. J gave up 5 bases and V 3 bases, and 9 bases lay outside the gene matches. CDR1 SGHRS and CDR2 YFSETQ come from the germline V gene. The CDR3 is made up of 15 amino acids. The CDR3 sequence: CASSWEGLEGETQYF. In DNA form, the CDR3 reads TGCGCCAGCAGCTGGGAGGGACTAGAAGGGGAGACCCAGTACTTC.

The chain has TRBV19 and TRBJ2-7; D possibly uses TRBD1 or TRBD2 (5 bases each). The CDR3 runs 12 residues. The germline V and J ends were trimmed by 8 bases and 2 bases, with 10 bases remaining between them. Germline V gene lookup returns CDR1 LNHDA and CDR2 SQIVND (reference sequence). The chain's CDR3 is CASGGGAYEQYF. CDR3 sequence (DNA): TGTGCCAGTGGTGGGGGAGCCTACGAGCAGTACTTC.

The chain recombines TRBV7-9 with TRBJ1-1, with a tentative D call TRBD1 (6 bases). The CDR3 contains 14 residues. V was shortened by 5 bases and J by 1 base, with 11 bases between the two germline ends. The germline V gene encodes CDR1 SEHNR and CDR2 FQNEAQ (reference sequence). The CDR3 loop is CASSPQGGNTEAFF. In nucleotides, the CDR3 is TGTGCCAGCAGCCCACAGGGAGGGAACACTGAAGCTTTCTTT.

In this sample, this clone turned up a few times. The CDR3 protein is CASRGETNTEAFF. Written as DNA, the CDR3 is TGCGCCAGCAGAGGGGAAACGAACACTGAAGCTTTCTTT. This rearrangement joins TRBV5-1 to TRBJ1-1, with TRBD1 as a possible D gene (5 bases). This CDR3 comprises 13 residues. From germline, CDR1 is SGHRS and CDR2 YFSETQ. Deletions cut 5 bases from V and 1 base from J, with 9 bases between.

The gene calls are TRBV28 and TRBJ1-2; 7 nucleotides align to TRBD1. The V gene end was trimmed by 5 bases and the J gene end by 9 bases; junction bases not matched to a gene: 12. Germline-derived CDR1 and CDR2 are MDHEN and SYDVKM. The CDR3 is made up of 14 amino acids. The CDR3 protein is CASSQGGFLWSYTF. In DNA, the CDR3 is TGTGCCAGCAGTCAGGGGGGGTTTCTATGGAGCTACACCTTC.

The chain has TRBV6-5 and TRBJ2-7; 8 bases are a match to TRBD1. Trimming cost V 6 bases and J 6 bases; bases outside gene matches: 7. Germline V CDR1 and CDR2: MNHEY, SVGAGI. This CDR3 has 13 amino acids. This CDR3 reads CASRGTGRGEQYF. The CDR3 DNA sequence: TGTGCCAGCAGAGGGACAGGTCGTGGCGAGCAGTACTTC.

V gene TRBV2 combines with J gene TRBJ2-2, with D unresolved. The CDR3 has 12 amino acids. V was cut by 6 bases and J by 5 bases, with 7 bases left in between. Germline CDR1 SNHLY, CDR2 FYNNEI. Here the CDR3 reads CASRFSTGELFF. The CDR3 DNA sequence: TGTGCCAGCAGGTTCTCAACCGGGGAGCTGTTTTTT.